One TCR beta chain is described in this entry. Its antigen is not identified. This entry comes from a study of vaccination effects on CD4 cells after COVID-19. Trimming stripped 2 bases from V and 3 bases from J, with 8 bases between. Germline CDR1 and CDR2: MNHEY and SMNVEV (reference sequence). The CDR3 is 14 amino acids. Sequencing was performed with immunoSEQ multiplex PCR; in TCRdb, only in-frame clones are kept and a portion is missing. The sample shows some 70,000 clones, about four fifths of them seen only once. Before sequencing took place, the ViraFEST assay used viral peptide pools to expand antigen-specific CD4+ T cells. Following a roughly 11-day culture, CD4+ T cells were purified. Negative nucleocapsid antibody tests before and after vaccination confirmed no previous SARS-CoV-2 infection.

V gene TRBV27 combines with J gene TRBJ1-5, with D unclear. The receptor was derived from a human donor who received a COVID-19 vaccine. Sequencing was performed on CD4+ T cells from PBMCs cultured with SARS-CoV-2 spike peptides, taken before COVID-19 vaccination. CDR3 bases: TGTGCCAGCAGTTTAGGCAGAGTCAATCAGCCCCAGCATTTT. It specifies CASSLGRVNQPQHF.